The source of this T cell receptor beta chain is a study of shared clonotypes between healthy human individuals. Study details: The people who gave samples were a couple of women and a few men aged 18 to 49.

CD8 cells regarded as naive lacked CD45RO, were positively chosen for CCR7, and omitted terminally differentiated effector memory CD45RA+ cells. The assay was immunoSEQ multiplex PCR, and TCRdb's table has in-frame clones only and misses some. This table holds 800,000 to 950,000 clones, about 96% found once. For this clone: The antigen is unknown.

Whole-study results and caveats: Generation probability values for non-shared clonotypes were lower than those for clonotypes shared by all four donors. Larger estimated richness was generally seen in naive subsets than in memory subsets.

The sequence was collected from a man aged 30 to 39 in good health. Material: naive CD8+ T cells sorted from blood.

For the CDR3, the DNA is TGCAGCGTTGCGGCGCGCCGTGGCTACACCTTC. Amino acid sequence: CSVAARRGYTF. This sequence joins TRBV29-1 and TRBJ1-2, with no clear D. Germline V gene lookup returns CDR1 SQVTM and CDR2 ANQGSEA. CDR3 length: 11 amino acids. V was trimmed by 4 bases and J by 7 bases, leaving 10 bases between them.